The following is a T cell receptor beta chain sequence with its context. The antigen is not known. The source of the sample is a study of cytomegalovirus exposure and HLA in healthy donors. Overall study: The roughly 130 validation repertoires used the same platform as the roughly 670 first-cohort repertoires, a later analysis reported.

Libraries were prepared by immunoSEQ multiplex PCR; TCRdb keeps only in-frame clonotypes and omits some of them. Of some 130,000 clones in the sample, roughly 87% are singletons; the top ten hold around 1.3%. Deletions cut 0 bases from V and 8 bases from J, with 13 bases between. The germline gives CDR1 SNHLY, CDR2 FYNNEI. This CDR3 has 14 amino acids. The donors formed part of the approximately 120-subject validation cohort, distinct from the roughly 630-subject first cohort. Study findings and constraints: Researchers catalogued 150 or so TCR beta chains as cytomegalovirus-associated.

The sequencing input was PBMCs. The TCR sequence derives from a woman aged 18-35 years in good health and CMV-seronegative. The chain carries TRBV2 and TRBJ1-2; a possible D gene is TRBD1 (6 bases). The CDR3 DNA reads TGTGCCAGCAGTGAAGCTAGGGGGACGGGCGGCTACACCTTC. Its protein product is CASSEARGTGGYTF.